This entry concerns a single TCR beta chain. Its antigen is not identified. The record originates from a study of T-cell memory formation after mild COVID-19. Notes on the study in general: Contracting clones, day 15 to 85, had balanced CD4/CD8, and later expanders favored CD4+.

CDR1 is KGHSH and CDR2 is LQKENI in the germline V gene. The V segment lost 3 bases and the J segment 2 bases; nucleotides outside the gene matches: 4. CDR3 length equals 16 residues. TCRdb re-derived calls from the 5' RACE reads in MiXCR, one entry per CDR3 protein. The sample contains about 180,000 distinct CDR3 sequences, roughly 18% of which appear only once. The sequencing sample was made of PBMCs or a T cell subset sorted from them (not recorded which). V and J are TRBV18 and TRBJ2-3, with TRBD2 matching over 11 bases. This clonotype was sampled from a young man who had mild COVID-19 (a few samples of this study predate the infection). Cell type and time point are not known. CDR3 DNA: TGTGCCAGCTCACCTAGACTAGCGGGGAACACAGATACGCAGTATTTT. Translated: CASSPRLAGNTDTQYF.